Below, 17 T cell receptor beta chains from the same sample are listed, as sequenced in a study of cytomegalovirus exposure and HLA in healthy donors. PCR was performed using 60 Vbeta and 13 Jbeta primers. The data were produced by immunoSEQ multiplex PCR, yet TCRdb's version contains in-frame clones alone and is incomplete. The sample records about 120,000 clones, more than 55% being singletons. The material sequenced was PBMCs. The receptor set was obtained from a man aged 18 to 35 in good health and CMV-seronegative.

The V and J genes are TRBV2 and TRBJ2-1, with D maybe TRBD2 (5 bases). V was clipped by 7 bases and J by 1 base, with 14 bases between them. The length of the CDR3 is 15 residues. Germline assignment: CDR1 SNHLY and CDR2 FYNNEI. For the CDR3, the DNA is TGTGCCAGCAAGGACCTACGAGGGTCCTACAATGAGCAGTTCTTC. Residues: CASKDLRGSYNEQFF.

The rearrangement joins TRBV9 to TRBJ2-1; 8 bases are shared with TRBD2. Germline V CDR1 and CDR2: SGDLS, YYNGEE. The CDR3 has 16 residues. After removal of 0 bases from V and 4 bases from J, the junction contained 6 bases not matched to a gene. CDR3 DNA sequence: TGTGCCAGCAGCGTAGGAGGACGGGGGGGTTACAATGAGCAGTTCTTC. As protein: CASSVGGRGGYNEQFF.

The chain joins TRBV7-8 to TRBJ2-7; 11 nucleotides agree with TRBD1. Germline V gene sequence: CDR1 SGHVS, CDR2 FQNEAQ. Trimming at V came to 5 bases and at J to 4 bases, leaving 7 bases not matched to a gene. This CDR3 is built from 15 residues. The CDR3 sequence is CASSGRDRGVYEQYF. The CDR3 nucleotides read TGTGCCAGCAGCGGCAGGGACAGGGGGGTGTACGAGCAGTACTTC.

This clone was observed a single time. The chain links TRBV14 to TRBJ2-3; D gene uncertain. Germline values: CDR1 SGHDN, CDR2 FVKESK. This CDR3 region has 12 residues. Trimming pared 1 base from V and 5 bases from J, leaving 4 bases between. CDR3 bases: TGTGCCAGCAGCCAAGCCAAAGATACGCAGTATTTT. Translating gives CASSQAKDTQYF. Full variable domain (rest looked up from reference TRBV14 and TRBJ2-3): EAGVTQFPSHSVIEKGQTVTLRCDPISGHDNLYWYRRVMGKEIKFLLHFVKESKQDESGMPNNRFLAERTGGTYSTLKVQPAELEDSGVYFCASSQAKDTQYFGPGTRLTVL.

V is TRBV27 and J is TRBJ1-4; D gene unclear. Germline assignment: CDR1 MNHEY and CDR2 SMNVEV (reference sequence). Trimming left V 11 bases short and J 0 bases short, with 10 bases between. The CDR3 contains 13 residues. The CDR3 is CARESTTNEKLFF. The CDR3 nucleotides read TGTGCCCGGGAAAGTACAACTAATGAAAAACTGTTTTTT.

This clone was seen a handful of times. CDR3 sequence reads: CASSLDRDQPQHF. In DNA, the CDR3 is TGTGCCAGCAGCCTTGACAGGGATCAGCCCCAGCATTTT. J is TRBJ1-5 and V is TRBV5-4; 7 bases agree with TRBD1. The CDR3 covers 13 residues. Germline CDR1 and CDR2: SGHNT and YYREEE (reference sequence). J was trimmed by 5 bases and V by 4 bases; bases with no gene match: 3.

The rearrangement uses TRBV6-5 and TRBJ2-7, with D uncertain. This CDR3 has 11 amino acids. Germline V CDR1 and CDR2: MNHEY, SVGAGI. V was cut by 7 bases and J by 7 bases, with 11 bases left in between. In DNA form, the CDR3 reads TGTGCCAGCAACAACCGCTTTGAGCAGTACTTC. The encoded protein is CASNNRFEQYF.

This clone was seen once. The chain is built from TRBV9 and TRBJ2-7, with 7 positions matching TRBD2. CDR3 length: 15 amino acids. Trimming cost V 1 base and J 3 bases; bases outside gene matches: 7. CDR1 is SGDLS and CDR2 is YYNGEE in the germline V gene. In DNA, the CDR3 is TGTGCCAGCAGCGTAACGGCTAGCGGCTACTACGAGCAGTACTTC. It encodes CASSVTASGYYEQYF.

This clone was counted only a few times. The rearrangement links TRBV9 to TRBJ2-4; 8 bases are shared with TRBD2. CDR3 size: 15 residues. Germline assignment: CDR1 SGDLS and CDR2 YYNGEE. The junction had 4 bases not matched to a gene; V was cut back by 0 bases and J by 5 bases. CDR3 nucleotides: TGTGCCAGCAGCGTAGTTTCCGGGGGGGAAAACATTCAGTACTTC. Translation gives CASSVVSGGENIQYF.

The chain carries TRBV2 and TRBJ1-5; 7 bases match TRBD1. J gave up 3 bases and V 7 bases, and 9 bases lay outside the gene matches. CDR3 size: 15 residues. The germline V gene encodes CDR1 SNHLY and CDR2 FYNNEI. CDR3 amino acids: CASTPGTASNQPQHF. CDR3 in DNA: TGTGCCAGCACCCCCGGGACAGCCTCCAATCAGCCCCAGCATTTT. The variable domain in full, completed from reference TRBV2 and TRBJ1-5, reads EPEVTQTPSHQVTQMGQEVILRCVPISNHLYFYWYRQILGQKVEFLVSFYNNEISEKSEIFDDQFSVERPDGSNFTLKIRSTKLEDSAMYFCASTPGTASNQPQHFGDGTRLSIL.

The gene calls are TRBV4-1 and TRBJ2-3, with D possibly matching TRBD1 (6 bases). The CDR3 has 16 residues. The germline V gene has CDR1 MGHRA and CDR2 YSYEKL. V dropped 3 bases and J dropped 2 bases, with 15 bases sitting between them. CDR3 sequence: CASSHPRTGSTDTQYF. The CDR3 bases are TGCGCCAGCAGCCACCCCAGAACAGGGTCCACAGATACGCAGTATTTT.

This clone was seen a few times. V usage is TRBV5-1 and J usage is TRBJ1-3; 8 bases align to TRBD1. V trimming: 4 bases; J trimming: 3 bases; junction bases outside the gene matches: 3. The CDR3 totals 14 residues. Germline loops: CDR1 SGHRS, CDR2 YFSETQ. CDR3 protein: CASSLGTGGNTIYF. CDR3 nucleotide sequence: TGCGCCAGCAGCCTAGGGACAGGTGGAAACACCATATATTTT.

The CDR3 DNA is TGTGCCAGCGAGCAGGGGTATGAAGCTTTCTTT. Amino acid sequence: CASEQGYEAFF. The gene calls are TRBV6-5 and TRBJ1-1; perhaps TRBD1 as D (6 bases). V lost 8 bases, J lost 7 bases, and 11 bases lay in between. CDR3 length equals 11 residues. Germline V lookup: CDR1 MNHEY, CDR2 SVGAGI.

This clone was detected once. This chain connects TRBV7-6 to TRBJ2-7; weak D call: TRBD2 (5 bases). Germline assignment: CDR1 SGHVS and CDR2 FNYEAQ. The V end lost 5 bases, the J end lost 2 bases, and 13 bases lay between the germline ends. The CDR3 loop spans 14 amino acids. CDR3 residues: CASSPPGNAYEQYF. The DNA of the CDR3 is TGTGCCAGCAGCCCTCCCGGGAATGCCTACGAGCAGTACTTC. The whole variable domain, filled in from reference TRBV7-6 and TRBJ2-7, reads GAGVSQSPRYKVTKRGQDVALRCDPISGHVSLYWYRQALGQGPEFLTYFNYEAQQDKSGLPNDRFSAERPEGSISTLTIQRTEQRDSAMYRCASSPPGNAYEQYFGPGTRLTVT.

This clone came up a few times. This chain uses TRBV18 with TRBJ2-7; weak D call: TRBD1 (6 bases). CDR1 and CDR2 from the germline V gene are KGHSH and LQKENI. The ends were cut back, 6 bases at V and 0 bases at J, with 12 bases in the middle. This CDR3 is built from 14 residues. CDR3 region: CASSSQGGSYEQYF. CDR3 in DNA: TGTGCCAGCTCGTCACAGGGCGGCTCCTACGAGCAGTACTTC.

This sequence joins TRBV19 and TRBJ1-5; 10 bases map to TRBD1. Looked up from germline, CDR1 is LNHDA and CDR2 is SQIVND (reference sequence). V shed 6 bases, J shed 5 bases, and the junction held 4 bases outside the gene matches. The CDR3 totals 14 residues. DNA of the CDR3: TGTGCCAGTAGCGACAGGGGGCAATATCAGCCCCAGCATTTT. Translating it yields CASSDRGQYQPQHF.

This clone was observed a single time. In DNA, the CDR3 is TGTGCCAGTAGTATTAGGCGGCCTGGGGGGACTGAAGCTTTCTTT. Its translation: CASSIRRPGGTEAFF. The chain recombines TRBV19 with TRBJ1-1; D might be TRBD1 (5 bases). Germline V gene lookup returns CDR1 LNHDA and CDR2 SQIVND (reference sequence). The CDR3 loop spans 15 amino acids. The germline V and J ends were trimmed by 3 bases and 5 bases, with 16 bases remaining between them.